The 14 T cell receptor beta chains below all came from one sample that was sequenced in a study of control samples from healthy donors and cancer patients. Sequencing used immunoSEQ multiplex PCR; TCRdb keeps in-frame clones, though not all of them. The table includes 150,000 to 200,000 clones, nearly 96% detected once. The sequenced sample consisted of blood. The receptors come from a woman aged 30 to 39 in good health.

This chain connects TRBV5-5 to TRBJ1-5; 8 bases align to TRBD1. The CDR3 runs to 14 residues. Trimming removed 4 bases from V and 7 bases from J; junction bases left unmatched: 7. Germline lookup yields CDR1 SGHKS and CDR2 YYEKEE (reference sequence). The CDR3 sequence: CASSQDRAEQPQHF. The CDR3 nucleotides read TGTGCCAGCAGCCAGGACAGGGCGGAACAGCCCCAGCATTTT.

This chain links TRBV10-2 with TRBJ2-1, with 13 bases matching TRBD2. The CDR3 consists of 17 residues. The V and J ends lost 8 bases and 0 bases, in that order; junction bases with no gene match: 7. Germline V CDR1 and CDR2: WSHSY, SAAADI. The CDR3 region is CASSGTSGTSSYNEQFF. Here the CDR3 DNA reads TGCGCCAGCTCCGGGACTAGCGGGACCAGCTCCTACAATGAGCAGTTCTTC.

CDR3 protein: CASSRGTGAYEQYF. The CDR3 nucleotides are TGTGCCAGCAGCCGCGGGACTGGAGCCTACGAGCAGTACTTC. The gene calls are TRBV27 and TRBJ2-7; a weak D match, TRBD2 (6 bases). CDR1 and CDR2 from the germline V gene are MNHEY and SMNVEV (reference sequence). This CDR3 spans 14 amino acids. Trimming stripped 6 bases from V and 2 bases from J, with 14 bases between.

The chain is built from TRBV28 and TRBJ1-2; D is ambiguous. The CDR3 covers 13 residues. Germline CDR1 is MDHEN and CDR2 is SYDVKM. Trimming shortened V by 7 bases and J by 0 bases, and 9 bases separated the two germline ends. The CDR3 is CASMVTPNYGYTF. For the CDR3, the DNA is TGTGCCAGCATGGTAACGCCTAACTATGGCTACACCTTC.

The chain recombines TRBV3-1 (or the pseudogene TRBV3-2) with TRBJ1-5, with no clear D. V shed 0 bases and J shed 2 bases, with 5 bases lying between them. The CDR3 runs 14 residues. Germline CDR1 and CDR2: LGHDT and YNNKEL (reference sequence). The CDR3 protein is CASSQDRGNQPQHF. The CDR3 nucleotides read TGTGCCAGCAGCCAAGATCGGGGCAATCAGCCCCAGCATTTT.

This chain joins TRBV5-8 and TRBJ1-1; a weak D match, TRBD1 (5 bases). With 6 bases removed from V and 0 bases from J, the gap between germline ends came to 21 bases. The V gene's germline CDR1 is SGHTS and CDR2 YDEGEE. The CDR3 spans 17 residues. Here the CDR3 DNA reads TGTGCCAGCACCGGGACCGAAGATACTCGTATGAACACTGAAGCTTTCTTT. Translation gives CASTGTEDTRMNTEAFF.

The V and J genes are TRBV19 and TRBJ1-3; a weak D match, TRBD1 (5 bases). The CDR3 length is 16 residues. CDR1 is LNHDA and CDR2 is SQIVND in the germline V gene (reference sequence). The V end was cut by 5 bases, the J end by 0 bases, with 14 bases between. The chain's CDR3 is CASSPRDRDSGNTIYF. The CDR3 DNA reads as TGTGCCAGTAGTCCGAGAGACAGAGACTCTGGAAACACCATATATTTT.

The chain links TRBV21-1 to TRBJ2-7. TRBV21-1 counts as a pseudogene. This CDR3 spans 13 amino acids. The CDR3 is CASSSGTYYEQYF. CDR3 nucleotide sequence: TGTGCCAGCAGCAGTGGGACCTACTACGAGCAGTACTTC.

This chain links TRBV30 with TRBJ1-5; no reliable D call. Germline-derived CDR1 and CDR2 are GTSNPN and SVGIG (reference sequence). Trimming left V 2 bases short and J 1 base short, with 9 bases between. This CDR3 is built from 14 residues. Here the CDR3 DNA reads TGTGCCTGGAGTCTGACGTGGAGCAATCAGCCCCAGCATTTT. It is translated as CAWSLTWSNQPQHF. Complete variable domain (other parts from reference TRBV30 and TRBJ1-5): SQTIHQWPATLVQPVGSPLSLECTVEGTSNPNLYWYRQAAGRGLQLLFYSVGIGQISSEVPQNLSASRPQDRQFILSSKKLLLSDSGFYLCAWSLTWSNQPQHFGDGTRLSIL.

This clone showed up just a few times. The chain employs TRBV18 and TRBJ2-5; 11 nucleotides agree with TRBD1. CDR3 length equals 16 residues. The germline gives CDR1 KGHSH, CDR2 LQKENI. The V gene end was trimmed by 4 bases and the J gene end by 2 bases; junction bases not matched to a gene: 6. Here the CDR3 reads CASSRIGQGAQETQYF. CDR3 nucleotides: TGTGCCAGCTCACGAATAGGACAGGGGGCACAAGAGACCCAGTACTTC.

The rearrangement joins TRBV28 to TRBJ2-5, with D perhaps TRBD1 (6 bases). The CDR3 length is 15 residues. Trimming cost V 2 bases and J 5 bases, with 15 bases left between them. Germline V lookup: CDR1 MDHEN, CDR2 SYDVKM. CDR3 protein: CASSLVPGQWETQYF. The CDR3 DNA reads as TGTGCCAGCAGTTTAGTCCCCGGACAGTGGGAGACCCAGTACTTC.

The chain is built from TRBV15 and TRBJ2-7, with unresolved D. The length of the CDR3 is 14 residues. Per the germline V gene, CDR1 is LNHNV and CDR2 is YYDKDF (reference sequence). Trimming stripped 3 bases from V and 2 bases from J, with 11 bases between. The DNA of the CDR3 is TGTGCCACCAGCAGGCCTGATACGCCCTACGAGCAGTACTTC. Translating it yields CATSRPDTPYEQYF.

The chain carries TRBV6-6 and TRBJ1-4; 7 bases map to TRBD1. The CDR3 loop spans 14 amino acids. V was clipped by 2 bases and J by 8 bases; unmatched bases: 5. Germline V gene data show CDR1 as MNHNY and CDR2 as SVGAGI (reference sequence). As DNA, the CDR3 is TGTGCCAGCAGTTACGGTTCAGGGGGAGAAAAACTGTTTTTT. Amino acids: CASSYGSGGEKLFF.

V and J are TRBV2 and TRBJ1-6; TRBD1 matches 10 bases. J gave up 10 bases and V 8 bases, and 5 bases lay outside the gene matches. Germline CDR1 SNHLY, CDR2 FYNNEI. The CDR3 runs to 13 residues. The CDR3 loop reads CASRDRGGSPLHF. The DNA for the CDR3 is TGTGCCAGCCGGGACAGGGGTGGATCACCCCTCCACTTT. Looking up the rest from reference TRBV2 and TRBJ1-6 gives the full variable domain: EPEVTQTPSHQVTQMGQEVILRCVPISNHLYFYWYRQILGQKVEFLVSFYNNEISEKSEIFDDQFSVERPDGSNFTLKIRSTKLEDSAMYFCASRDRGGSPLHFGNGTRLTVT.